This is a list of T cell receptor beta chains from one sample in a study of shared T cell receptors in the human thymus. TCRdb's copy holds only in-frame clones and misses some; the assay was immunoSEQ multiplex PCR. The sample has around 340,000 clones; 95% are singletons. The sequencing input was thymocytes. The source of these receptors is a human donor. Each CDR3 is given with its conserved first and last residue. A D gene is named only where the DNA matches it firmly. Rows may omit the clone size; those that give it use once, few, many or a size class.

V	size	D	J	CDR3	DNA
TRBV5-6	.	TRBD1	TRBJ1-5	CASSLLRDSISNQPQHF	TGTGCCAGCAGCTTGCTCCGGGACAGCATTAGCAATCAGCCCCAGCATTTT
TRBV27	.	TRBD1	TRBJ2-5	CASSPHPYGTGETQYF	TGTGCCAGCAGTCCACACCCCTACGGGACAGGAGAGACCCAGTACTTC
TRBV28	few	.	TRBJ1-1	CATQALEAFF	TGTGCCACACAGGCCCTTGAAGCTTTCTTT
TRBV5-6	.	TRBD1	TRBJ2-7	CASTRTGITIYEQYF	TGTGCCAGCACCCGGACAGGGATAACGATCTACGAGCAGTACTTC
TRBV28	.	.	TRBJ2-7	CATLDSPDTDEQYF	TGTGCCACCTTGGACAGCCCGGACACTGACGAGCAGTACTTC
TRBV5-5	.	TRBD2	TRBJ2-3	CASSFSGRATDTQYF	TGTGCCAGCAGCTTTAGCGGGAGGGCCACAGATACGCAGTATTTT
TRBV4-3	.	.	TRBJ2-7	CASSQERVSYEQYF	TGCGCCAGCAGCCAAGAACGTGTCTCCTACGAGCAGTACTTC
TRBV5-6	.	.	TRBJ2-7	CASSQPGTYYEQYF	TGTGCCAGCAGCCAGCCCGGGACATATTACGAGCAGTACTTC
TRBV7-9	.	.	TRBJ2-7	CASRSLLADRSYEQYF	TGTGCCAGCAGGTCCCTTTTAGCGGATCGCTCCTACGAGCAGTACTTC
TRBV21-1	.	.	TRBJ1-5	CASSRSRAQPQHF	TGTGCCAGCAGCAGGTCGAGGGCTCAGCCCCAGCATTTT
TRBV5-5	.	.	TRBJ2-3	CASSGGIPDTQYF	TGTGCCAGCAGCGGCGGCATCCCAGATACGCAGTATTTT
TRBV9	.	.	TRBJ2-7	CASSSTPYEQYF	TGTGCCAGCAGCTCCACCCCCTACGAGCAGTACTTC
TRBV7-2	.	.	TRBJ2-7	CASSRTDLLYEQYF	TGTGCCAGCAGCCGGACAGATTTATTATACGAGCAGTACTTC
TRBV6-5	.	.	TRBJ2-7	CASSSRTFGSSYEQYF	TGTGCCAGCAGTTCCCGGACTTTCGGGAGCTCCTACGAGCAGTACTTC
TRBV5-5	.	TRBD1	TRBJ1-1	CASSLGDRGRLPATEAFF	TGTGCCAGCAGCTTGGGGGACAGGGGGCGTCTCCCTGCGACTGAAGCTTTCTTT
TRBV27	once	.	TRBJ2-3	CASSPGTYRTDTQYF	TGTGCCAGCAGTCCCGGGACTTACCGCACAGATACGCAGTATTTT
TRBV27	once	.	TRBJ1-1	CASSSGLVYREAFF	TGTGCCAGCAGTTCGGGACTCGTCTATAGGGAAGCTTTCTTT
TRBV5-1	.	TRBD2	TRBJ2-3	CASSSTSGRPVDTQYF	TGCGCCAGCAGCTCGACTAGCGGGAGGCCGGTGGATACGCAGTATTTT
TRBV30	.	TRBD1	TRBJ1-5	CAWRPPRGPPQPQHF	TGTGCCTGGAGGCCTCCTAGGGGGCCACCCCAGCCCCAGCATTTT
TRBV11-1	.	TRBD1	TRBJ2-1	CASRSGQDLMEQFF	TGTGCCAGCAGATCCGGACAGGACCTGATGGAGCAGTTCTTC
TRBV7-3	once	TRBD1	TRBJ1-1	CASGFVLSPRGRSLEAFF	TGTGCCAGCGGCTTTGTCCTGTCTCCTAGGGGGCGATCCCTTGAAGCTTTCTTT
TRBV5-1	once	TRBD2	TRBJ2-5	CASSPRLAGGEETQYF	TGCGCCAGCAGCCCCAGACTAGCGGGAGGGGAAGAGACCCAGTACTTC
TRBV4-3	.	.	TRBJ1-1	CASSQGSGWVNTEAFF	TGCGCCAGCAGCCAAGGGAGTGGGTGGGTGAACACTGAAGCTTTCTTT
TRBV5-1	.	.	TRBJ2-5	CASSPGTLKGYQETQYF	TGCGCCAGCAGCCCCGGGACACTTAAGGGGTACCAAGAGACCCAGTACTTC
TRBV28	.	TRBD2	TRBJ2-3	CASSSDESGLAGGPSTDTQYF	TGTGCCAGCAGTTCCGACGAATCGGGACTAGCGGGAGGGCCGAGCACAGATACGCAGTATTTT
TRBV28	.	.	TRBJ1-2	CASSLQGSNYGYTF	TGTGCCAGCAGTTTACAGGGCTCCAACTATGGCTACACCTTC
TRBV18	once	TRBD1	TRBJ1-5	CASSRNRGPYSNQPQHF	TGTGCCAGCTCCCGAAACAGGGGGCCTTATAGCAATCAGCCCCAGCATTTT
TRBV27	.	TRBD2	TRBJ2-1	CASSPGTSGRNEQFF	TGTGCCAGCAGTCCTGGGACTAGCGGGAGGAATGAGCAGTTCTTC
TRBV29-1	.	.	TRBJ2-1	CSVDATAPWSSYNEQFF	TGCAGCGTCGACGCGACAGCCCCTTGGAGCTCCTACAATGAGCAGTTCTTC
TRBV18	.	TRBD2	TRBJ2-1	CASSPGGRAHEQFF	TGTGCCAGCTCACCAGGCGGGAGGGCGCATGAGCAGTTCTTC
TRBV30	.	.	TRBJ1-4	CAWSVHTNEKLFF	TGTGCCTGGAGTGTACATACTAATGAAAAACTGTTTTTT
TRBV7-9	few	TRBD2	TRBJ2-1	CASSQSPGGYNEQFF	TGTGCCAGCAGCCAAAGTCCGGGAGGCTACAATGAGCAGTTCTTC
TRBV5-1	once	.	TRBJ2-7	CASSLELAVTGYEQYF	TGCGCCAGCAGCTTGGAATTGGCGGTTACGGGTTACGAGCAGTACTTC
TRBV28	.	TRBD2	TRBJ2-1	CASSSYILAGDGNEQFF	TGTGCCAGCAGCTCTTACATACTAGCGGGAGATGGCAATGAGCAGTTCTTC
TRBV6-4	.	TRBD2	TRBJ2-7	CASSDTGGKGYEQYF	TGTGCCAGCAGTGACACGGGAGGGAAAGGCTACGAGCAGTACTTC
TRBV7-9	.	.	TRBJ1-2	CASSLQGNYGYTF	TGTGCCAGCAGCTTACAGGGTAACTATGGCTACACCTTC
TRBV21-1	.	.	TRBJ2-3	CASSSRDGRGDTQYF	TGTGCCAGCAGCTCCCGAGACGGGCGGGGGGATACGCAGTATTTT
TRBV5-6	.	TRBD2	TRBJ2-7	CASRQTTSGDNYEQYF	TGTGCCAGCAGACAAACTACTAGCGGGGATAACTACGAGCAGTACTTC
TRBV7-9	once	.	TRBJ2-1	CASTPDFYNEQFF	TGTGCCAGCACCCCGGACTTCTACAATGAGCAGTTCTTC
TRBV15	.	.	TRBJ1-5	CATSSQRGSPRGQPQHF	TGTGCCACCAGCAGTCAGCGGGGCTCCCCCCGCGGTCAGCCCCAGCATTTT
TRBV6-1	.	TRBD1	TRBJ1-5	CASSADRDGNQPQHF	TGTGCCAGCAGTGCGGACAGGGACGGGAATCAGCCCCAGCATTTT
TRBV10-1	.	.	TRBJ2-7	CASNGYEQYF	TGCGCCAGCAATGGATACGAGCAGTACTTC
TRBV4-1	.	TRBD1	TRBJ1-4	CASSFDRAPNEKLFF	TGCGCCAGCAGTTTTGACAGGGCGCCTAATGAAAAACTGTTTTTT
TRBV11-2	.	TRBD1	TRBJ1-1	CASSPRDSEAFF	TGTGCCAGCAGCCCCCGGGACAGTGAAGCTTTCTTT
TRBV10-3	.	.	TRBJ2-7	CAISEYASAQYF	TGTGCCATCAGTGAGTACGCCAGCGCGCAGTACTTC
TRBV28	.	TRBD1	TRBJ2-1	CASSWDRFYNEQFF	TGTGCCAGCAGTTGGGACAGATTCTACAATGAGCAGTTCTTC
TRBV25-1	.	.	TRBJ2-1	CASSAFGDRYNEQFF	TGTGCCAGCAGTGCTTTCGGGGACCGCTACAATGAGCAGTTCTTC
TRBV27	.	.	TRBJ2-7	CASSQETARSYEQYF	TGTGCCAGCAGTCAAGAGACGGCTAGATCCTACGAGCAGTACTTC
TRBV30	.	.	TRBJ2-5	CAWRDLGGRETQYF	TGTGCCTGGAGGGACCTAGGGGGGCGGGAGACCCAGTACTTC
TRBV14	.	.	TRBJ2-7	CASSPHLPPDEQYF	TGTGCCAGCAGCCCCCACCTGCCCCCGGACGAGCAGTACTTC
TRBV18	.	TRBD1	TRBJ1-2	CASSPKPQGAQLVYGYTF	TGTGCCAGCTCACCTAAACCACAGGGGGCACAACTGGTATATGGCTACACCTTC
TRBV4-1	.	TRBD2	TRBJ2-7	CASSRRLAGGPYEQYF	TGCGCCAGCAGCCGCCGGTTAGCGGGAGGGCCCTACGAGCAGTACTTC
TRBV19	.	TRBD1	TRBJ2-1	CASSTGGRQGNNEQFF	TGTGCCAGTAGTACAGGGGGACGGCAGGGCAACAATGAGCAGTTCTTC
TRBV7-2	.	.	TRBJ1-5	CASSPSPAGAQPQHF	TGTGCCAGCAGCCCCTCTCCAGCCGGGGCTCAGCCCCAGCATTTT